The 24 T cell receptor beta chains below come from one sample, sequenced in a study of T cell responses to AZD1222 COVID-19 vaccine. Profiling relied on immunoSEQ multiplex PCR, and the TCRdb table lists in-frame clones only, not all of them. The repertoire holds roughly 130,000 clones, with about nine tenths as singletons. The sample in question was peripheral blood, obtained on day 0 of AZD1222 vaccination. All receptors come from an adult in good health.

The chain uses TRBV29-1 and TRBJ1-2; D call uncertain. Germline lookup yields CDR1 SQVTM and CDR2 ANQGSEA. The CDR3 consists of 17 residues. V was pared by 4 bases and J by 1 base, with 22 bases between. This CDR3 reads CSVGSGLRGTLNYGYTF. The CDR3 DNA reads TGCAGCGTTGGATCAGGACTCAGAGGTACACTTAACTATGGCTACACCTTC.

The chain combines TRBV14 with TRBJ2-3; D gene unclear. V was cut by 2 bases and J by 5 bases, with 5 bases left in between. Germline CDR1 SGHDN, CDR2 FVKESK. CDR3 length equals 12 residues. The CDR3 DNA is TGTGCCAGCAGCCAAAGTGGAGATACGCAGTATTTT. Its translation is CASSQSGDTQYF.

This chain joins TRBV5-1 and TRBJ2-7; D call uncertain. This CDR3 has 14 residues. The ends were cut back, 4 bases at V and 5 bases at J, with 16 bases in the middle. In germline, CDR1 is SGHRS, CDR2 YFSETQ. In nucleotides, the CDR3 is TGCGCCAGCAGCCCCATGTTGGGTTCCCACGAGCAGTACTTC. The encoded protein is CASSPMLGSHEQYF.

V is TRBV24-1 and J is TRBJ2-7; D gene ambiguous. Germline CDR1 is KGHDR and CDR2 is SFDVKD. CDR3 size: 14 residues. V shed 4 bases and J shed 2 bases, with 11 bases lying between them. CDR3 protein: CATSDPMSAYEQYF. The CDR3 bases are TGTGCCACCAGTGACCCAATGTCCGCCTACGAGCAGTACTTC.

The CDR3 loop is CASSVYNEQFF. As DNA, the CDR3 is TGTGCCAGCAGTGTCTACAATGAGCAGTTCTTC. The V call is TRBV2, the J call TRBJ2-1, with D unclear. The V end lost 4 bases, the J end lost 3 bases, and 1 base lay between the germline ends. The CDR3 loop spans 11 amino acids. The germline V gene encodes CDR1 SNHLY and CDR2 FYNNEI.

V usage is TRBV5-1 and J usage is TRBJ2-2, with D unclear. Deletions cut 4 bases from V and 9 bases from J, with 7 bases between. This CDR3 spans 11 amino acids. From germline, CDR1 is SGHRS and CDR2 YFSETQ. CDR3 protein: CASSHGWELFF. CDR3 DNA: TGCGCCAGCAGCCATGGGTGGGAGCTGTTTTTT.

The genes are TRBV19 and TRBJ1-3; TRBD1 might be the D (6 bases). V was cut by 5 bases and J by 0 bases, with 14 bases left in between. Germline V lookup: CDR1 LNHDA, CDR2 SQIVND (reference sequence). CDR3 size: 16 residues. In nucleotides, the CDR3 is TGTGCCAGTAGTGCGGCAGGGGCCTCCTCTGGAAACACCATATATTTT. The encoded protein is CASSAAGASSGNTIYF.

The chain couples TRBV11-2 to TRBJ1-4, with TRBD1 matching 9 bases. V lost 8 bases to trimming and J lost 7 bases; unmatched junction nucleotides: 8. CDR3 length: 14 residues. Germline V CDR1 and CDR2: SGHAT, FQNNGV. CDR3 DNA: TGTGCCAGCGCCTCGGACAGGGGACGTGAAAAACTGTTTTTT. Protein: CASASDRGREKLFF.

This chain joins TRBV19 and TRBJ2-1; weak D call: TRBD1 (6 bases). Germline V CDR1 and CDR2: LNHDA, SQIVND (reference sequence). The CDR3 contains 16 residues. Trimming pared 4 bases from V and 5 bases from J, leaving 18 bases between. CDR3 sequence reads: CASSSTRDTADNEQFF. In DNA, the CDR3 is TGTGCCAGTAGTAGCACCCGGGACACGGCTGACAATGAGCAGTTCTTC.

The chain carries TRBV6-5 and TRBJ2-7; 10 nucleotides match TRBD1. V was pared by 8 bases and J by 6 bases, with 7 bases of the junction left unmatched. The length of the CDR3 is 13 residues. Germline CDR1 is MNHEY and CDR2 is SVGAGI. The DNA for the CDR3 is TGTGCCAGCGACCAGGGACAGGGGCGCGAGCAGTACTTC. Translated, it gives CASDQGQGREQYF.

This clone has just one count. V is TRBV4-3 and J is TRBJ1-2; D call uncertain. The CDR3 extends over 16 amino acids. Germline V gene lookup returns CDR1 LGHNA and CDR2 YSLEER. Trimming removed 3 bases at V and 0 bases at J, with 14 bases between. The CDR3 loop reads CASSHGRPPTNYGYTF. CDR3 nucleotide sequence: TGCGCCAGCAGCCACGGACGCCCCCCTACTAACTATGGCTACACCTTC.

This clone was found a few times. This chain connects TRBV5-1 to TRBJ1-6; D is perhaps TRBD1 (5 bases). With 2 bases removed from V and 6 bases from J, the gap between germline ends came to 9 bases. The CDR3 runs 14 residues. Germline CDR1 reads SGHRS; CDR2 reads YFSETQ. CDR3: CASSLTGRNSPLHF. The CDR3 coding sequence is TGCGCCAGCAGCTTAACGGGACGTAATTCACCCCTCCACTTT.

The V and J genes are TRBV10-3 and TRBJ1-6, with a tentative D call TRBD1 (6 bases). Per the germline V gene, CDR1 is ENHRY and CDR2 is SYGVKD. Trimming took off 0 bases at V and 5 bases at J, with 14 bases between the two ends. This CDR3 spans 17 amino acids. The CDR3 protein is CAISESGPGADNSPLHF. The CDR3 DNA is TGTGCCATCAGTGAGTCAGGCCCAGGGGCCGATAATTCACCCCTCCACTTT.

V is TRBV7-6 and J is TRBJ2-2, with D possibly called TRBD1 or TRBD2 (6 bases each). The germline CDR1 and CDR2 sequences are SGHVS and FNYEAQ. The CDR3 covers 14 residues. V shed 2 bases and J shed 7 bases, with 11 bases lying between them. CDR3 coding DNA: TGTGCCAGCAGCTTACTCGGGGGCCACGGGGAGCTGTTTTTT. Its translation is CASSLLGGHGELFF. Based on the CDR3 plus reference TRBV7-6 and TRBJ2-2, the full variable domain is GAGVSQSPRYKVTKRGQDVALRCDPISGHVSLYWYRQALGQGPEFLTYFNYEAQQDKSGLPNDRFSAERPEGSISTLTIQRTEQRDSAMYRCASSLLGGHGELFFGEGSRLTVL.

This clone has just a few counts. The chain has TRBV3-1 (or the pseudogene TRBV3-2) and TRBJ1-2, with unresolved D. The CDR3 runs to 16 residues. Germline V gives CDR1 LGHDT, CDR2 YNNKEL (reference sequence). Trimming shortened V by 4 bases and J by 2 bases, and 17 bases separated the two germline ends. CDR3 residues: CASSPPLSGDNYGYTF. The CDR3 bases are TGTGCCAGCAGCCCCCCCCTCTCCGGAGACAACTATGGCTACACCTTC.

The chain joins TRBV6-6 to TRBJ1-6; TRBD1 agrees at 10 bases. The V gene end was trimmed by 7 bases and the J gene end by 6 bases; junction bases not matched to a gene: 9. The length of the CDR3 is 16 residues. Germline values: CDR1 MNHNY, CDR2 SVGAGI (reference sequence). As DNA, the CDR3 is TGTGCCAGCATCTCGGGACAGGGGACCCCTAATTCACCCCTCCACTTT. Translating gives CASISGQGTPNSPLHF.

The chain is built from TRBV5-5 and TRBJ1-5; D not resolved. CDR1 is SGHKS and CDR2 is YYEKEE in the germline V gene (reference sequence). V lost 1 base to trimming and J lost 4 bases, with 12 bases between them. The CDR3 has 15 residues. The CDR3 nucleotides are TGTGCCAGCAGCTTGTTAGTCACCCGGAATCAGCCCCAGCATTTT. Translation: CASSLLVTRNQPQHF. Variable domain in full (rest from reference TRBV5-5 and TRBJ1-5): DAGVTQSPTHLIKTRGQQVTLRCSPISGHKSVSWYQQVLGQGPQFIFQYYEKEERGRGNFPDRFSARQFPNYSSELNVNALLLGDSALYLCASSLLVTRNQPQHFGDGTRLSIL.

J is TRBJ2-7 and V is TRBV21-1; TRBD2 is the table's D call and was not checked against the DNA. TRBV21-1 constitutes a pseudogene. The length of the CDR3 is 17 residues. The CDR3 DNA sequence: TGTGCCAGCAGCAAAGTAAGGCCTAGCGGGGCCAACTACGAGCAGTACTTC. Protein product: CASSKVRPSGANYEQYF.

This chain uses TRBV29-1 with TRBJ2-3; 12 bases align to TRBD2. Trimming cost V 8 bases and J 4 bases; bases outside gene matches: 10. This CDR3 has 15 residues. Germline CDR1 is SQVTM and CDR2 is ANQGSEA. The CDR3 region is CSSIPSGGAADTQYF. DNA for the CDR3: TGCAGCTCCATCCCTAGCGGGGGGGCCGCAGATACGCAGTATTTT.

This chain links TRBV2 with TRBJ1-3; D is ambiguous. The CDR3 is made up of 19 amino acids. Per germline, CDR1 SNHLY and CDR2 FYNNEI. V gave up 5 bases and J gave up 0 bases, with 23 bases separating them. CDR3 bases: TGTGCCAGCAGTCAAAAGCGGACGCCCAGCGGTGTCTCTGGAAACACCATATATTTT. It yields the protein CASSQKRTPSGVSGNTIYF.

J is TRBJ2-5 and V is TRBV21-1; whether TRBD2, the table's D call, matches the DNA was not checked. TRBV21-1 is a recognized pseudogene. This CDR3 is built from 13 residues. CDR3 in amino acids: CASSKGPGETQYF. The CDR3 nucleotides read TGTGCCAGCAGCAAAGGGCCCGGGGAGACCCAGTACTTC.

The V and J genes are TRBV5-6 and TRBJ2-7; D is possibly TRBD1 (7 bases). The length of the CDR3 is 18 residues. Per the germline V gene, CDR1 is SGHDT and CDR2 is YYEEEE. Trimming removed 4 bases from V and 3 bases from J, with 26 bases in between. CDR3 residues: CASSGGGLRWGVGYEQYF. The CDR3 DNA is TGTGCCAGCAGCGGAGGGGGCCTTCGCTGGGGTGTTGGCTACGAGCAGTACTTC.

The sample holds many counts of this clone. The chain couples TRBV9 to TRBJ1-1; 7 positions agree with TRBD1. CDR3 length: 13 residues. CDR1 SGDLS and CDR2 YYNGEE come from the germline V gene. J lost 5 bases, V lost 4 bases, and 5 bases had no gene match. CDR3 sequence reads: CASSLSGGTEAFF. For the CDR3, the DNA is TGTGCCAGCAGCCTCTCAGGGGGTACTGAAGCTTTCTTT.

J is TRBJ1-6 and V is TRBV9; D unresolved. V lost 0 bases and J lost 5, with 12 bases in between. The CDR3 has 16 amino acids. Per the germline V gene, CDR1 is SGDLS and CDR2 is YYNGEE. CDR3 amino acids: CASSVEPGGNNSPLHF. The CDR3, as DNA: TGTGCCAGCAGCGTAGAGCCCGGAGGGAATAATTCACCCCTCCACTTT.